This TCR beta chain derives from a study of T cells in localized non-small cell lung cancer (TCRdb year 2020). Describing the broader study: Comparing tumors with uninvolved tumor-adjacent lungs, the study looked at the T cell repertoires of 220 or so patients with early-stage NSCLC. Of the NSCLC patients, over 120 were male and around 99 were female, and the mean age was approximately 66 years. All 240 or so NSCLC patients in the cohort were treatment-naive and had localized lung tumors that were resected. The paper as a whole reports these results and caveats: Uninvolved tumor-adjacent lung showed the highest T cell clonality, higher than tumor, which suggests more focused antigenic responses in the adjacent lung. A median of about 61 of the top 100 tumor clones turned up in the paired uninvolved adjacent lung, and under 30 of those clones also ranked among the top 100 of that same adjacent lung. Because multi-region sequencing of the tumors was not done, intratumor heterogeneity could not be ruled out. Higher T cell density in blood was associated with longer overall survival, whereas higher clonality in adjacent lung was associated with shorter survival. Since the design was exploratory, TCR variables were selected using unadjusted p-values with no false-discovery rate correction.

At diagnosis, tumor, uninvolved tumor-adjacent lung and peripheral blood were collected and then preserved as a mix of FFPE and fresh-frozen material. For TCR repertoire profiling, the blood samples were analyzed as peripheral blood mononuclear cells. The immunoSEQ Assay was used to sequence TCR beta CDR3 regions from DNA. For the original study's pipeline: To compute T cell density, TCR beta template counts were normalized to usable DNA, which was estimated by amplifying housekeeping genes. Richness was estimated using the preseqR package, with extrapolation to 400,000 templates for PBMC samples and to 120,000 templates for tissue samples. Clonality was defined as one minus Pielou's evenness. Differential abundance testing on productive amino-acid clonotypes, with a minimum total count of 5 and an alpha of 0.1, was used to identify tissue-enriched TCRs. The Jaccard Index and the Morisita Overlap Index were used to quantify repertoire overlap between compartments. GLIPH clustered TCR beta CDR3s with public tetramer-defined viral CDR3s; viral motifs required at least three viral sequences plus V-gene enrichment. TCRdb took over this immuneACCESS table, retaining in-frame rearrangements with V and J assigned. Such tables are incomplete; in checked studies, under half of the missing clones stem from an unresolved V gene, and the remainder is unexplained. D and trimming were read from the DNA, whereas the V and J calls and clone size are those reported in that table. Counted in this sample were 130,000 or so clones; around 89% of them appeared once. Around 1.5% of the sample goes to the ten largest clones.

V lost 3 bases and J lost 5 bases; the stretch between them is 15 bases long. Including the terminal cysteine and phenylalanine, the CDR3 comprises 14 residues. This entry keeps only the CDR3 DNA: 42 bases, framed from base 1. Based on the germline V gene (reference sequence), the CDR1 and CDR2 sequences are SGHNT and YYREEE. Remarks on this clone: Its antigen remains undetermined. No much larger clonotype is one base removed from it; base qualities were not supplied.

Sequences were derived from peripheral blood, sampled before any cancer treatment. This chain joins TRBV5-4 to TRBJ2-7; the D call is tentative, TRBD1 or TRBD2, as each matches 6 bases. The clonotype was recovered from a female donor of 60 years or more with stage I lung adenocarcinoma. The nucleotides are TGTGCCAGCAGCTGGGGGCGCCCGGGGGACGAGCAGTACTTC. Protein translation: CASSWGRPGDEQYF.